The sequence of this T cell receptor (beta chain) was determined in a study of shared clonotypes between healthy human individuals. General study points: Researchers sampled blood only, noting tissue repertoires likely differ.

Ten immunoSEQ deep assay plates served to sequence unsorted PBMC DNA. Produced via immunoSEQ multiplex PCR; TCRdb's table is partial and in-frame only. The sample consists of hundreds of thousands of clones, roughly 79% of them appearing once. The germline V and J ends were trimmed by 5 bases and 5 bases, with 4 bases remaining between them. Germline CDR1 reads MDHEN; CDR2 reads SYDVKM. This CDR3 has 12 residues. On this clone itself: Its antigen is currently unknown.

Healthy and HIV-negative, the adult donors had no recent acute infections or vaccinations. All donors were Caucasian adults living in Nashville, Tennessee. The origin of this receptor is a woman in her thirties or forties in good health. Some clones in this sample may be carry-over from other donors' samples. Material: PBMCs. The chain employs TRBV28 and TRBJ1-6, with no clear D. For the CDR3, the DNA is TGTGCCAGCAGTCCTGATAATTCACCCCTCCACTTT. The encoded protein is CASSPDNSPLHF.